The source of this T cell receptor beta chain is a study of cytomegalovirus exposure and HLA in healthy donors. Study background: A subsequent analysis reported that the roughly 120 validation repertoires were produced on the same platform that had also been used for the 500 to 700 first-cohort repertoires. General study results and limits: The finding came from a later analysis; first-cohort TCR clusters tended to co-occur in the roughly 110 validation repertoires.

Measured with immunoSEQ multiplex PCR; TCRdb has only the in-frame clones, and not every one. The table lists 82,000 or so clones, over 85% of them singletons. The germline CDR1 and CDR2 sequences are MDHEN and SYDVKM. Unmatched junction bases numbered 4, after V lost 3 bases and J lost 1 base. The CDR3 runs 15 residues. A word on this clone: The antigen remains undetermined.

This TCR came from a woman younger than 35 in good health and CMV-seronegative. Sequenced input: PBMCs. The chain employs TRBV28 and TRBJ2-5; 8 bases align to TRBD1. CDR3 loop: CASSFGGTGQETQYF. The CDR3, as DNA: TGTGCCAGCAGTTTCGGCGGGACAGGCCAAGAGACCCAGTACTTC. Full variable domain (rest looked up from reference TRBV28 and TRBJ2-5): DVKVTQSSRYLVKRTGEKVFLECVQDMDHENMFWYRQDPGLGLRLIYFSYDVKMKEKGDIPEGYSVSREKKERFSLILESASTNQTSMYLCASSFGGTGQETQYFGPGTRLLVL.